This T cell receptor (beta chain) was identified during a study of response to subunit inactivated influenza vaccine. The CDR3 consists of 13 residues. V gave up 6 bases and J gave up 6 bases; unmatched junction bases: 6. Germline V CDR1 and CDR2: MNHNS, SASEGT. TCRdb re-derived calls from the RT-PCR reads in MiXCR, one entry per CDR3 protein. The repertoire holds over 150,000 distinct CDR3 sequences, roughly 10% seen once, with about 40% in the top ten. This clonotype appeared a few times. What it recognizes is unknown. Study-level findings and limits: New T cells are recruited in small numbers by each seasonal influenza vaccination, according to the authors' suggestion.

The receptor's source is a man between 50 and 70 years old who received an inactivated influenza vaccine. The chain recombines TRBV6-1 with TRBJ2-5, with 8 bases that match TRBD1. The material was CD8+ T cells sorted from PBMCs, obtained 23 months after vaccination. The DNA of the CDR3 is TGTGCCAGCAGCCCCGGACAGGGCAAGACCCAGTACTTC. It specifies CASSPGQGKTQYF.